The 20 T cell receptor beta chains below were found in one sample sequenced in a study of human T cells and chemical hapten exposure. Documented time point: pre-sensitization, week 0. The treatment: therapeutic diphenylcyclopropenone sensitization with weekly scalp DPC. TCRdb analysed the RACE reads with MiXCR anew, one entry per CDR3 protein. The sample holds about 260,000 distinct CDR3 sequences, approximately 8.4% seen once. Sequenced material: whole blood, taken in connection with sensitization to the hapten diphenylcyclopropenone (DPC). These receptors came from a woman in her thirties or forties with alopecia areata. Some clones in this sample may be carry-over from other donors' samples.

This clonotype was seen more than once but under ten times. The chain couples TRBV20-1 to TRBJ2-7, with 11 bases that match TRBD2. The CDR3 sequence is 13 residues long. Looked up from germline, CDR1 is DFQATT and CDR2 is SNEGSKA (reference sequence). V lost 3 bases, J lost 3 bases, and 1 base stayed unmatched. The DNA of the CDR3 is TGCAGTGCTAGGGGACTAGCGGTCTACGAGCAGTACTTC. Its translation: CSARGLAVYEQYF.

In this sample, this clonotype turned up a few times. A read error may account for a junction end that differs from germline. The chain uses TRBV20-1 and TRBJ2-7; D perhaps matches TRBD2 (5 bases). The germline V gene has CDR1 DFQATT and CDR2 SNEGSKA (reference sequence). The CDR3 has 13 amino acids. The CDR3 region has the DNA TGCAGTGCCAGAGGACGGGGATACTACGAGCAGTACTTC. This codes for CSARGRGYYEQYF.

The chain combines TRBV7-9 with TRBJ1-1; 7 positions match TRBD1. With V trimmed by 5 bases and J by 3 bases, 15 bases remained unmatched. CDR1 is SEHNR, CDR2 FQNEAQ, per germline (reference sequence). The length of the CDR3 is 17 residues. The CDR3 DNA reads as TGTGCCAGCAGCCCGTATCTCCGGGACAGCAGTCACACTGAAGCTTTCTTT. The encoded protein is CASSPYLRDSSHTEAFF.

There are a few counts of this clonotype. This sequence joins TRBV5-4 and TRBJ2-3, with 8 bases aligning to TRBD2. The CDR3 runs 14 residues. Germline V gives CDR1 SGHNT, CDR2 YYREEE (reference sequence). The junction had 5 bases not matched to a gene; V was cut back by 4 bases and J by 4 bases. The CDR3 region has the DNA TGTGCCAGCAGCGCTAGCGGGTATCCAGATACGCAGTATTTT. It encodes CASSASGYPDTQYF.

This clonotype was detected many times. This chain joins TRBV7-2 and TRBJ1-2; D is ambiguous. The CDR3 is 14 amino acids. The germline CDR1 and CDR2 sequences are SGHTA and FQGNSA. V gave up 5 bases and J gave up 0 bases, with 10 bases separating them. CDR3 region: CASSAATANYGYTF. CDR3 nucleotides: TGTGCCAGCAGCGCGGCTACAGCTAACTATGGCTACACCTTC.

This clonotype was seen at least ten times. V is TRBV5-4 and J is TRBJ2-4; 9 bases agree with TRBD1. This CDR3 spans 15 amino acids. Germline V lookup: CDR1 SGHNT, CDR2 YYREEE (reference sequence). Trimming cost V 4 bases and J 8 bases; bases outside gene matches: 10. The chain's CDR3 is CASSLGQGRKDIQYF. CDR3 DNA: TGTGCCAGCAGCCTGGGACAGGGCAGAAAAGACATTCAGTACTTC.

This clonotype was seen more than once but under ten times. The CDR3 loop reads CSARTTGYGYTF. DNA of the CDR3: TGCAGTGCTAGGACGACAGGCTATGGCTACACCTTC. The chain has TRBV20-1 and TRBJ1-2, with a weak D call TRBD1 (6 bases). V dropped 3 bases and J dropped 4 bases, with 9 bases sitting between them. The CDR3 is made up of 12 amino acids. Germline V lookup: CDR1 DFQATT, CDR2 SNEGSKA (reference sequence).

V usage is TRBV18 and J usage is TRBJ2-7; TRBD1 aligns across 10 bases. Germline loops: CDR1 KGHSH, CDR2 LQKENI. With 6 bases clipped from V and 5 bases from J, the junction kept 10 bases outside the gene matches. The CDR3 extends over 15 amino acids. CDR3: CASSDSTTGGHEQYF. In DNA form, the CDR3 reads TGTGCCAGCTCTGACTCGACGACAGGGGGCCACGAGCAGTACTTC. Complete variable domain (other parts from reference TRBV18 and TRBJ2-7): NAGVMQNPRHLVRRRGQEARLRCSPMKGHSHVYWYRQLPEEGLKFMVYLQKENIIDESGMPKERFSAEFPKEGPSILRIQQVVRGDSAAYFCASSDSTTGGHEQYFGPGTRLTVT.

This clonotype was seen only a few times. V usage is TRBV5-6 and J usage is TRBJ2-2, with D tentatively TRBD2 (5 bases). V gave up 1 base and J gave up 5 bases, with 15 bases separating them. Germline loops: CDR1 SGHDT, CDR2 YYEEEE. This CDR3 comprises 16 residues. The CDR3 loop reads CASSLNPEPGTGELFF. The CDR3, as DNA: TGTGCCAGCAGCTTGAATCCGGAACCGGGGACCGGGGAGCTGTTTTTT.

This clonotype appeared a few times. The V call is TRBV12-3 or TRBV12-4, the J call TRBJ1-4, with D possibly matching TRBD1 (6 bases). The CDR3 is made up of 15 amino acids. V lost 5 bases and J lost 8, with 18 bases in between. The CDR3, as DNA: TGTGCCAGCAGTGCCTGGACAGTAAGGGGGGAAAAACTGTTTTTT. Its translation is CASSAWTVRGEKLFF.

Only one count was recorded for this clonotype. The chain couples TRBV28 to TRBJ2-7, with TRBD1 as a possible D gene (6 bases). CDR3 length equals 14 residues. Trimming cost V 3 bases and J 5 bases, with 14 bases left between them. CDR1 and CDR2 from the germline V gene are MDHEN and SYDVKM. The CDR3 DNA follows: TGTGCCAGCAGTTTTTCCAGGGGTCTTGACGAGCAGTACTTC. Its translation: CASSFSRGLDEQYF.

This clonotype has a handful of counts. The CDR3 nucleotides read TGTGCCAGCAGTTCGACTAGCGGACCGAGGAGGAATGAGCAGTTCTTC. Translating gives CASSSTSGPRRNEQFF. This chain joins TRBV12-3 or TRBV12-4 and TRBJ2-1; 9 positions agree with TRBD2. The CDR3 extends over 16 amino acids. V was clipped by 4 bases and J by 7 bases; unmatched bases: 11.

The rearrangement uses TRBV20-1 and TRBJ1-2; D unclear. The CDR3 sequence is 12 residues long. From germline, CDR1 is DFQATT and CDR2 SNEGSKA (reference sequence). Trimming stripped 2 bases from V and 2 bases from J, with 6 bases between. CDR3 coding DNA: TGCAGTGCTAGAAACGGGAACTATGGCTACACCTTC. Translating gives CSARNGNYGYTF.

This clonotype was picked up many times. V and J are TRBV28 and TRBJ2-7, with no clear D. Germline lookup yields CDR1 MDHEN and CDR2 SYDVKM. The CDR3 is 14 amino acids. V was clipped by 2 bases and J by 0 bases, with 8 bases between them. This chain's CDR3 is CASSLVVSSYEQYF. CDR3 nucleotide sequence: TGTGCCAGCAGTTTAGTGGTTAGCTCCTACGAGCAGTACTTC.

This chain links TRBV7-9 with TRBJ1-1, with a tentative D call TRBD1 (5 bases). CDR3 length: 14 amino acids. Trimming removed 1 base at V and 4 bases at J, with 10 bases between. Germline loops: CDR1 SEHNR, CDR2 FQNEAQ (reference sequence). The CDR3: CASSLDGGATEAFF. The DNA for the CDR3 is TGTGCCAGCAGCTTAGACGGTGGGGCCACTGAAGCTTTCTTT.

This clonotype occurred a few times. The CDR3, as DNA: TGTGCCAGCAGCCCAGGGGCGGACTCCCGAAGGAACGGGGAGCTGTTTTTT. It yields the protein CASSPGADSRRNGELFF. This sequence joins TRBV6-5 and TRBJ2-2; a weak D match, TRBD1 (6 bases). The CDR3 covers 17 residues. V was cut by 6 bases and J by 7 bases, with 24 bases left in between. In germline, CDR1 is MNHEY, CDR2 SVGAGI.

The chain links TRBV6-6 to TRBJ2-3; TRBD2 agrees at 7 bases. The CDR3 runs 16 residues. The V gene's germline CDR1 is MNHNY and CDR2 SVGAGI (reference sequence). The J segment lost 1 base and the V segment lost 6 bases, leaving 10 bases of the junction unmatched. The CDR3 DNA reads TGTGCCAGCAGCCATTTCTCTAGCGGCGGCACAGATACGCAGTATTTT. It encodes CASSHFSSGGTDTQYF.

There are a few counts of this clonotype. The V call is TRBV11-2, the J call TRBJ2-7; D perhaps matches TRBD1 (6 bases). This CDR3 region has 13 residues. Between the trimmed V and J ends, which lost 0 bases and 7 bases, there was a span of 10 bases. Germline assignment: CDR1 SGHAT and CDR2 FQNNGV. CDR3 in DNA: TGTGCCAGCAGCTTAGAAACGAGGGGGGAGCAGTACTTC. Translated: CASSLETRGEQYF.

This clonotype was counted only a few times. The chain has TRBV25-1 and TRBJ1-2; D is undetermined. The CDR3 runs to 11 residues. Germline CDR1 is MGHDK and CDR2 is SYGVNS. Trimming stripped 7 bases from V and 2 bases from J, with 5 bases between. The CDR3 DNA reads TGTGCCAGCAAGAGGAACTATGGCTACACCTTC. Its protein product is CASKRNYGYTF.

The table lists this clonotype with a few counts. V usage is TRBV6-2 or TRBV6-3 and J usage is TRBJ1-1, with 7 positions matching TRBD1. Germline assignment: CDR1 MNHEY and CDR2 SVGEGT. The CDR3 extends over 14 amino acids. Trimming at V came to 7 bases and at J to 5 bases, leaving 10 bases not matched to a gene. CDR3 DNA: TGTGCCAGCAATGAAAACAGGGGAGGGACTGAAGCTTTCTTT. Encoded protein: CASNENRGGTEAFF.